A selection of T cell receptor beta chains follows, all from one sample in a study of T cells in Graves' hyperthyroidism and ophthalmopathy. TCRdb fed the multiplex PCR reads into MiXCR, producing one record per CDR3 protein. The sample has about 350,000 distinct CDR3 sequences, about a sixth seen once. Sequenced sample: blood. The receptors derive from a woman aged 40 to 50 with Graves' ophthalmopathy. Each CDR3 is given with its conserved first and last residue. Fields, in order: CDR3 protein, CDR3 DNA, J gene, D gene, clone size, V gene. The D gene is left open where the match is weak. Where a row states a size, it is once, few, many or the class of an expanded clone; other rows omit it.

CDR3 protein: CASSANTEAFF
CDR3 DNA: TGTGCCAGCTCAGCCAACACTGAAGCTTTCTTT
J gene: TRBJ1-1
D gene: .
clone size: many
V gene: TRBV18

CDR3 protein: CASSLFTYQPQHF
CDR3 DNA: TGTGCCAGCAGTTTATTTACTTATCAGCCCCAGCATTTT
J gene: TRBJ1-5
D gene: .
clone size: many
V gene: TRBV6-2/TRBV6-3

CDR3 protein: CASSPPSGSTDEQYF
CDR3 DNA: TGTGCCAGCTCACCACCTAGCGGGAGTACGGACGAGCAGTACTTC
J gene: TRBJ2-7
D gene: TRBD2
clone size: many
V gene: TRBV18

CDR3 protein: CAISDGRVGQPQHF
CDR3 DNA: TGTGCCATCAGTGATGGCAGGGTCGGTCAGCCCCAGCATTTT
J gene: TRBJ1-5
D gene: .
clone size: many
V gene: TRBV10-3

CDR3 protein: CASSELDYGYTF
CDR3 DNA: TGTGCCAGCAGTGAACTGGACTATGGCTACACCTTC
J gene: TRBJ1-2
D gene: .
clone size: few
V gene: TRBV6-1

CDR3 protein: CASRLMNTEAFF
CDR3 DNA: TGTGCCAGCCGGTTAATGAACACTGAAGCTTTCTTT
J gene: TRBJ1-1
D gene: .
clone size: .
V gene: TRBV12-3/TRBV12-4

CDR3 protein: CATSDLYEQYF
CDR3 DNA: TGTGCCACCAGTGATCTGTACGAGCAGTACTTC
J gene: TRBJ2-7
D gene: .
clone size: many
V gene: TRBV24-1

CDR3 protein: CASSSQLAAAWEQYF
CDR3 DNA: TGTGCCAGCAGCTCGCAGCTAGCGGCCGCTTGGGAGCAGTACTTC
J gene: TRBJ2-7
D gene: TRBD2
clone size: many
V gene: TRBV28

CDR3 protein: CASSLAGTGVDEQYF
CDR3 DNA: TGTGCCAGCAGTTTAGCCGGGACAGGGGTAGACGAGCAGTACTTC
J gene: TRBJ2-7
D gene: TRBD1
clone size: many
V gene: TRBV27

CDR3 protein: CASSLEGYKQYF
CDR3 DNA: TGTGCCAGCAGCCTGGAGGGTTACAAGCAGTACTTC
J gene: TRBJ2-7
D gene: .
clone size: .
V gene: TRBV12-3/TRBV12-4

CDR3 protein: CASSLYPSGRETQYF
CDR3 DNA: TGTGCCAGCAGTCTCTATCCTAGCGGGAGAGAGACCCAGTACTTC
J gene: TRBJ2-5
D gene: TRBD2
clone size: many
V gene: TRBV6-2/TRBV6-3

CDR3 protein: CASSPQTRMNTEAFF
CDR3 DNA: TGTGCCAGCTCACCACAGACCCGCATGAACACTGAAGCTTTCTTT
J gene: TRBJ1-1
D gene: .
clone size: many
V gene: TRBV18

CDR3 protein: CASSLYRDQPQHF
CDR3 DNA: TGTGCCAGCAGTTTATATAGGGATCAGCCCCAGCATTTT
J gene: TRBJ1-5
D gene: .
clone size: many
V gene: TRBV28

CDR3 protein: CASSGTGVGYTF
CDR3 DNA: TGTGCCAGCAGTGGGACTGGGGTCGGCTACACCTTC
J gene: TRBJ1-2
D gene: .
clone size: many
V gene: TRBV6-1

CDR3 protein: CASSLSGRGTGELFF
CDR3 DNA: TGCGCCAGCAGCTTGAGCGGGAGGGGAACCGGGGAGCTGTTTTTT
J gene: TRBJ2-2
D gene: TRBD2
clone size: many
V gene: TRBV5-1

CDR3 protein: CASTLIVAGAFGELFF
CDR3 DNA: TGTGCCAGCACTCTAATTGTAGCGGGAGCGTTCGGGGAGCTGTTTTTT
J gene: TRBJ2-2
D gene: TRBD2
clone size: many
V gene: TRBV27

CDR3 protein: CASSPHGTRETQYF
CDR3 DNA: TGTGCCAGCAGCCCTCATGGGACCCGGGAGACCCAGTACTTC
J gene: TRBJ2-5
D gene: .
clone size: many
V gene: TRBV27

CDR3 protein: CASSQAPSRGYTF
CDR3 DNA: TGCGCCAGCAGCCAGGCACCCTCTCGGGGCTACACCTTC
J gene: TRBJ1-2
D gene: .
clone size: many
V gene: TRBV5-1

CDR3 protein: CSANDRGGNTIYF
CDR3 DNA: TGCAGTGCTAACGACAGGGGTGGAAACACCATATATTTT
J gene: TRBJ1-3
D gene: TRBD1
clone size: many
V gene: TRBV20-1

CDR3 protein: CASSPTNLGRPQHF
CDR3 DNA: TGTGCCAGCAGCCCCACGAATCTAGGTCGGCCCCAGCATTTT
J gene: TRBJ1-5
D gene: .
clone size: .
V gene: TRBV12-3/TRBV12-4

CDR3 protein: CASSRGGQQQYF
CDR3 DNA: TGTGCCAGCAGCAGGGGAGGACAGCAGCAGTACTTC
J gene: TRBJ2-7
D gene: .
clone size: .
V gene: TRBV6-2/TRBV6-3

CDR3 protein: CASSLVQGETQYF
CDR3 DNA: TGTGCCAGCAGCTTAGTACAGGGCGAGACCCAGTACTTC
J gene: TRBJ2-5
D gene: .
clone size: many
V gene: TRBV7-2

CDR3 protein: CASSPRGGNNEQFF
CDR3 DNA: TGTGCCAGCAGCCCAAGGGGCGGGAACAATGAGCAGTTCTTC
J gene: TRBJ2-1
D gene: .
clone size: many
V gene: TRBV11-1

CDR3 protein: CASGREGYEQYF
CDR3 DNA: TGTGCCAGCGGGCGGGAGGGCTACGAGCAGTACTTC
J gene: TRBJ2-7
D gene: TRBD2
clone size: many
V gene: TRBV6-1

CDR3 protein: CSVGTNREQYF
CDR3 DNA: TGCAGCGTGGGGACAAATCGGGAGCAGTACTTC
J gene: TRBJ2-7
D gene: .
clone size: many
V gene: TRBV29-1

CDR3 protein: CASAQGGSSYEQYF
CDR3 DNA: TGTGCCAGCGCCCAGGGAGGAAGCTCCTACGAGCAGTACTTC
J gene: TRBJ2-7
D gene: .
clone size: many
V gene: TRBV27

CDR3 protein: CATSRLSGNTEAFF
CDR3 DNA: TGTGCCACCAGCAGACTATCAGGGAACACTGAAGCTTTCTTT
J gene: TRBJ1-1
D gene: .
clone size: many
V gene: TRBV15

CDR3 protein: CAISEWLGDKTSGRNMGVGKTQYF
CDR3 DNA: TGTGCCATCAGTGAATGGTTAGGGGACAAAACTAGCGGGCGAAATATGGGGGTCGGGAAGACCCAGTACTTC
J gene: TRBJ2-5
D gene: TRBD2
clone size: .
V gene: TRBV10-3

CDR3 protein: CASSLGTETSGAAYEQYF
CDR3 DNA: TGTGCCAGCAGCTTAGGGACGGAGACTAGCGGGGCCGCCTACGAGCAGTACTTC
J gene: TRBJ2-7
D gene: TRBD2
clone size: few
V gene: TRBV11-2

CDR3 protein: CSVLEGRLDGYTF
CDR3 DNA: TGCAGCGTTCTTGAGGGGAGATTGGATGGCTACACCTTC
J gene: TRBJ1-2
D gene: .
clone size: many
V gene: TRBV29-1

CDR3 protein: CASSRLTSGRSSYEQYF
CDR3 DNA: TGTGCCAGCAGCCGCCTGACTAGCGGGAGGAGCTCCTACGAGCAGTACTTC
J gene: TRBJ2-7
D gene: TRBD2
clone size: many
V gene: TRBV4-2

CDR3 protein: CASSPTGATGELFF
CDR3 DNA: TGTGCCAGCAGTCCAACAGGGGCCACCGGGGAGCTGTTTTTT
J gene: TRBJ2-2
D gene: TRBD1
clone size: many
V gene: TRBV11-2

CDR3 protein: CASSTTEAFF
CDR3 DNA: TGTGCCAGCAGCACCACTGAAGCTTTCTTT
J gene: TRBJ1-1
D gene: .
clone size: many
V gene: TRBV28

CDR3 protein: CASNRLGQPQHF
CDR3 DNA: TGTGCCAGCAACCGCCTCGGGCAGCCCCAGCATTTT
J gene: TRBJ1-5
D gene: .
clone size: many
V gene: TRBV2

CDR3 protein: CASSFTSEIYEQYF
CDR3 DNA: TGTGCCAGCAGTTTTACTAGCGAGATCTACGAGCAGTACTTC
J gene: TRBJ2-7
D gene: TRBD2
clone size: .
V gene: TRBV6-2/TRBV6-3

CDR3 protein: CASRGVSHATGELFF
CDR3 DNA: TGTGCCAGCAGGGGGGTGTCGCATGCGACCGGGGAGCTGTTTTTT
J gene: TRBJ2-2
D gene: .
clone size: many
V gene: TRBV2

CDR3 protein: CASSYSVQGEQYF
CDR3 DNA: TGTGCCAGCAGTTACTCGGTGCAAGGCGAGCAGTACTTC
J gene: TRBJ2-7
D gene: .
clone size: many
V gene: TRBV6-5

CDR3 protein: CASSREERAYEQYF
CDR3 DNA: TGCGCCAGCAGCCGTGAAGAGCGGGCCTACGAGCAGTACTTC
J gene: TRBJ2-7
D gene: .
clone size: many
V gene: TRBV4-1

CDR3 protein: CASSQVPGGDQPQHF
CDR3 DNA: TGCGCCAGCAGCCAAGTCCCAGGGGGCGATCAGCCCCAGCATTTT
J gene: TRBJ1-5
D gene: TRBD1
clone size: many
V gene: TRBV4-1

CDR3 protein: CASSINPRGLAGETGELFF
CDR3 DNA: TGTGCCAGTAGTATAAACCCCCGGGGCCTAGCGGGGGAAACCGGGGAGCTGTTTTTT
J gene: TRBJ2-2
D gene: TRBD2
clone size: many
V gene: TRBV19

CDR3 protein: CASSIIRVFDYGYTF
CDR3 DNA: TGTGCCAGCAGTATAATCAGGGTATTCGACTATGGCTACACCTTC
J gene: TRBJ1-2
D gene: .
clone size: .
V gene: TRBV28

CDR3 protein: CASSEVASSSQPQHF
CDR3 DNA: TGTGCCAGCAGTGAGGTGGCTTCAAGCAGTCAGCCCCAGCATTTT
J gene: TRBJ1-5
D gene: .
clone size: many
V gene: TRBV6-2/TRBV6-3

CDR3 protein: CASSYAGTSGRGELFF
CDR3 DNA: TGTGCCAGCAGTTACGCCGGGACTAGCGGGAGGGGGGAGCTGTTTTTT
J gene: TRBJ2-2
D gene: TRBD2
clone size: many
V gene: TRBV6-5

CDR3 protein: CASNLGSSYEQYF
CDR3 DNA: TGTGCCAGCAATCTGGGATCGAGCTACGAGCAGTACTTC
J gene: TRBJ2-7
D gene: .
clone size: .
V gene: TRBV12-3/TRBV12-4

CDR3 protein: CASNRGMNTEAFF
CDR3 DNA: TGTGCCAGCAACAGGGGTATGAACACTGAAGCTTTCTTT
J gene: TRBJ1-1
D gene: TRBD1
clone size: few
V gene: TRBV6-1

CDR3 protein: CASSLAAGGTGELFF
CDR3 DNA: TGCGCCAGCAGCTTGGCGGCGGGAGGCACCGGGGAGCTGTTTTTT
J gene: TRBJ2-2
D gene: TRBD2
clone size: many
V gene: TRBV5-1

CDR3 protein: CASSGRFEGTEAFF
CDR3 DNA: TGTGCCAGCAGTGGGAGATTTGAGGGCACTGAAGCTTTCTTT
J gene: TRBJ1-1
D gene: .
clone size: many
V gene: TRBV28